This T cell receptor (beta chain) was retrieved from a study of cytomegalovirus exposure and HLA in healthy donors. PCR was performed using 60 Vbeta and 13 Jbeta primers. As handled by the study authors: About 11 million of tens of millions of unique TCR beta chains were shared, per a later count. Measured with immunoSEQ multiplex PCR; TCRdb has only the in-frame clones, and not every one. D and trimming were read from the DNA, whereas the V and J calls and clone size are those reported in that table. The sample data list fewer than 85,000 clones. Note on this clone: Its cognate antigen is unknown.

CDR1 is SGHTA and CDR2 is FQGNSA in the germline V gene. V lost 3 bases and J lost 5; bases outside the gene matches: 10. This CDR3 spans 16 amino acids. The study, taken as a whole, reports: Confirmation was obtained in vitro that three CMV-associated chains are specific for CMV antigens.

Sequencing was carried out using PBMCs. The origin of this receptor is a man aged 50 to 59 in good health and CMV-seropositive. V is TRBV7-2 and J is TRBJ2-1, with 7 bases identical to TRBD2. CDR3 loop: CASSLSGAGLNNEQFF. DNA of the CDR3: TGTGCCAGCAGCTTGTCTGGAGCGGGGCTCAACAATGAGCAGTTCTTC.